The rows below give T cell receptor beta chains drawn from one sample of a study of beta chain features in type 1 diabetes. The protocol was immunoSEQ multiplex PCR, while the TCRdb copy is restricted to in-frame clones and leaves out a portion. Seen here are over 13,000 clones, 76% observed once, and the top ten hold around 0.3%. Sequencing was performed on stem cell memory CD4+ T cells from blood. The receptors were sampled from a woman younger than 35 with type 1 diabetes. Both conserved end residues are part of each CDR3. D genes are given only for firm matches.

j_call: TRBJ1-1; d_call: TRBD1; v_call: TRBV10-3; cdr3_nt: TGTGCCATCAGGGCGACAGGGGGGTACACTGAAGCTTTCTTT; cdr3_aa: CAIRATGGYTEAFF
j_call: TRBJ2-7; d_call: TRBD2; v_call: TRBV7-2; cdr3_nt: TGTGCCAGCAGCTTAAGACTAGCGGCCACCTACGAGCAGTACTTC; cdr3_aa: CASSLRLAATYEQYF
j_call: TRBJ2-7; d_call: NA; v_call: TRBV7-9; cdr3_nt: TGTGCCAGCAGCCCGCGGGACCACTACGAGCAGTACTTC; cdr3_aa: CASSPRDHYEQYF
j_call: TRBJ2-1; d_call: TRBD2; v_call: TRBV19; cdr3_nt: TGTGCCAGTAGTATTGTCACTAGCGGGAGGAATGAGCAGTTCTTC; cdr3_aa: CASSIVTSGRNEQFF
j_call: TRBJ1-3; d_call: TRBD1; v_call: TRBV2; cdr3_nt: TGTGCCAGCAGTCCTAACCGACAGGGCCGTTCCGGAAACACCATATATTTT; cdr3_aa: CASSPNRQGRSGNTIYF
j_call: TRBJ2-1; d_call: TRBD1; v_call: TRBV9; cdr3_nt: TGTGCCAGCAGCAACCGGGACAGGGAGAACAATGAGCAGTTCTTC; cdr3_aa: CASSNRDRENNEQFF
j_call: TRBJ1-1; d_call: TRBD1; v_call: TRBV2; cdr3_nt: TGTGCCAGCATAGACCGAGGGGGCCCCTCTGAAGCTTTCTTT; cdr3_aa: CASIDRGGPSEAFF
j_call: TRBJ2-3; d_call: NA; v_call: TRBV7-9; cdr3_nt: TGTGCCAGCAGGGGCAGGGTCACAGATACGCAGTATTTT; cdr3_aa: CASRGRVTDTQYF
j_call: TRBJ2-2; d_call: NA; v_call: TRBV19; cdr3_nt: TGTGCCAGTACCGAGGACAGGAACACCGGGGAGCTGTTTTTT; cdr3_aa: CASTEDRNTGELFF
j_call: TRBJ2-1; d_call: TRBD1; v_call: TRBV27; cdr3_nt: TGTGCCAGCAGTTTCGACAGGGGGTCCTACAATGAGCAGTTCTTC; cdr3_aa: CASSFDRGSYNEQFF
j_call: TRBJ2-7; d_call: TRBD2; v_call: TRBV10-3; cdr3_nt: TGTGCCATCAGTCACAAGACTAGCGGGAGATCCTACGAGCAGTACTTC; cdr3_aa: CAISHKTSGRSYEQYF
j_call: TRBJ2-3; d_call: TRBD2; v_call: TRBV7-2; cdr3_nt: TGTGCCAGCAGCTTAGAACTAGCGGGGGGGGATACGCAGTATTTT; cdr3_aa: CASSLELAGGDTQYF
j_call: TRBJ1-1; d_call: NA; v_call: TRBV12-5; cdr3_nt: TGTGCTAGTGGTTTGGTGTTAACAGGTGAAATGACGAACACTGAAGCTTTCTTT; cdr3_aa: CASGLVLTGEMTNTEAFF
j_call: TRBJ2-6; d_call: NA; v_call: TRBV7-2; cdr3_nt: TGTGCCAGCAGCCTCACGGGACACTCTGGGGCCAACGTCCTGACTTTC; cdr3_aa: CASSLTGHSGANVLTF
j_call: TRBJ2-5; d_call: NA; v_call: TRBV11-2; cdr3_nt: TGTGCCAGCAGCCCATGGGGAGGGGGAGAGACCCAGTACTTC; cdr3_aa: CASSPWGGGETQYF
j_call: TRBJ2-7; d_call: TRBD1; v_call: TRBV7-9; cdr3_nt: TGTGCCAGCAGCGCCGGACAGGGCATATACGAGCAGTACTTC; cdr3_aa: CASSAGQGIYEQYF
j_call: TRBJ1-2; d_call: TRBD1; v_call: TRBV9; cdr3_nt: TGTGCCAGCAGCGCCTACGGACAGGTCAGCTATGGCTACACCTTC; cdr3_aa: CASSAYGQVSYGYTF
j_call: TRBJ2-1; d_call: NA; v_call: TRBV10-3; cdr3_nt: TGTGCCATCGGCGGGGGTGGGACACATTACAATGAGCAGTTCTTC; cdr3_aa: CAIGGGGTHYNEQFF
j_call: TRBJ2-5; d_call: TRBD2; v_call: TRBV30; cdr3_nt: TGTGCCCGGACTAGCGGGTCAGAGACCCAGTACTTC; cdr3_aa: CARTSGSETQYF
j_call: TRBJ1-1; d_call: TRBD1; v_call: TRBV20-1; cdr3_nt: TGCAGTGCTAGCACAGGGGTAGGGGCTTTCTTT; cdr3_aa: CSASTGVGAFF
j_call: TRBJ2-7; d_call: TRBD2; v_call: TRBV5-4; cdr3_nt: TGTGCCAGCAGCTTGTCCAGCGGGACCTCCTACGAGCAGTACTTC; cdr3_aa: CASSLSSGTSYEQYF